The clone carrying this TCR beta chain has more than one count but fewer than ten. Antigen: not known. This sample is drawn from a study of T cell repertoires in cytomegalovirus infection. Germline V gene lookup returns CDR1 KGHDR and CDR2 SFDVKD. Trimming took 0 bases from V and 5 from J, leaving 3 bases between them. The CDR3 length is 13 residues. TCRdb ran MiXCR on the reads and lists one entry per CDR3 protein. The data show 200,000 to 250,000 distinct CDR3 sequences, with roughly two fifths seen just once and roughly three fifths held by the top ten. The sequencing used CD8+ T cells from cultured PBMCs, collected from culture after CMV antigen stimulation. This chain connects TRBV24-1 to TRBJ2-2; D is undetermined. The clonotype comes from a human donor in good health (CMV status not recorded). Some clones in this sample may be carry-over from other donors' samples. The CDR3 region is CATSDLRTGELFF. Here the CDR3 DNA reads TGTGCCACCAGTGATTTGAGAACCGGGGAGCTGTTTTTT.